This entry lists 14 T cell receptor beta chains sequenced from one sample in a study of blood T cell repertoires in COVID-19. The repertoire was sequenced with immunoSEQ multiplex PCR; TCRdb's copy has only in-frame clones and lacks some. The sample contains around 260,000 clones, approximately 85% of which appear only once. The specimen sequenced was peripheral blood. The receptors originated from a human donor in a cohort sampled during active COVID-19.

This clone has a single count. The V and J genes are TRBV5-6 and TRBJ1-1; D not resolved. Germline V gene data show CDR1 as SGHDT and CDR2 as YYEEEE. The CDR3 runs to 15 residues. Deletions cut 1 base from V and 1 base from J, with 11 bases between. CDR3 bases: TGTGCCAGCAGCTTGCAGGCATCAAGGAACACTGAAGCTTTCTTT. This sequence encodes CASSLQASRNTEAFF.

The chain employs TRBV4-3 and TRBJ2-1, with D tentatively TRBD2 (6 bases). Trimming left V 4 bases short and J 5 bases short, with 18 bases between. There are 16 residues in the CDR3. Germline V gene data show CDR1 as LGHNA and CDR2 as YSLEER. This CDR3 reads CASSPGGYSGHNEQFF. CDR3 coding DNA: TGCGCCAGCAGCCCCGGGGGATACAGCGGGCACAATGAGCAGTTCTTC.

This clone appeared a single time. The chain links TRBV5-5 to TRBJ1-3; D is unclear. The CDR3 consists of 15 residues. V was trimmed by 0 bases and J by 0 bases, leaving 7 bases between them. Germline V gene lookup returns CDR1 SGHKS and CDR2 YYEKEE (reference sequence). CDR3 coding DNA: TGTGCCAGCAGCTTGGCACCCAGCTCTGGAAACACCATATATTTT. Its translation: CASSLAPSSGNTIYF. Variable domain in full (rest from reference TRBV5-5 and TRBJ1-3): DAGVTQSPTHLIKTRGQQVTLRCSPISGHKSVSWYQQVLGQGPQFIFQYYEKEERGRGNFPDRFSARQFPNYSSELNVNALLLGDSALYLCASSLAPSSGNTIYFGEGSWLTVV.

The CDR3 region is CASSKVGQGVTHNEKLFF. The DNA of the CDR3 is TGTGCCAGCAGCAAAGTGGGACAGGGGGTTACCCATAATGAAAAACTGTTTTTT. J is TRBJ1-4 and V is TRBV21-1; the D segment call TRBD1 is taken from the table without a DNA check. TRBV21-1 is noted as a pseudogene. The CDR3 length is 18 residues.

The V call is TRBV3-1 (or the pseudogene TRBV3-2), the J call TRBJ1-5; the match to TRBD1 covers 9 bases. The length of the CDR3 is 16 residues. CDR1 is LGHDT and CDR2 is YNNKEL in the germline V gene (reference sequence). After removal of 3 bases from V and 1 base from J, the junction contained 4 bases not matched to a gene. CDR3 coding DNA: TGTGCCAGCAGCCAGAACAGGGGGCTGAGCAATCAGCCCCAGCATTTT. Its protein is CASSQNRGLSNQPQHF.

The J gene is TRBJ2-2, the V gene TRBV2; 7 nucleotides match TRBD1. J gave up 7 bases and V 5 bases, and 7 bases lay outside the gene matches. The CDR3 runs to 14 residues. Germline V CDR1 and CDR2: SNHLY, FYNNEI. In DNA form, the CDR3 reads TGTGCCAGCAGTACACAGGGGTCTAGCGGGGAGCTGTTTTTT. Encoded protein: CASSTQGSSGELFF.

The genes are TRBV28 and TRBJ2-3; possible D gene TRBD1, 5 bases. Germline V gene data show CDR1 as MDHEN and CDR2 as SYDVKM. Trimming cost V 4 bases and J 3 bases, with 14 bases left between them. There are 15 residues in the CDR3. CDR3 bases: TGTGCCAGCAGTTGGCTCCAGGGTCGGACAGATACGCAGTATTTT. This gives the protein CASSWLQGRTDTQYF.

The chain couples TRBV6-2 or TRBV6-3 to TRBJ2-7; 9 bases are a match to TRBD1. The germline V gene has CDR1 MNHEY and CDR2 SVGEGT. The V segment lost 0 bases and the J segment 3 bases; nucleotides outside the gene matches: 6. CDR3 size: 16 residues. For the CDR3, the DNA is TGTGCCAGCAGTTACTCGAAGGGGACAGGGATCTACGAGCAGTACTTC. This encodes CASSYSKGTGIYEQYF.

This clone was seen a single time. The V and J genes are TRBV7-3 and TRBJ1-1, with TRBD1 identical over 7 bases. Germline V gives CDR1 SGHTA, CDR2 FQGTGA. V gave up 3 bases and J gave up 7 bases; unmatched junction bases: 5. This CDR3 is 13 amino acids long. The DNA for the CDR3 is TGTGCCAGCAGCTTTAATGGGGACAGTGAAGCTTTCTTT. This sequence encodes CASSFNGDSEAFF.

The CDR3 spells CATSDMAWTVSGNTIYF. The CDR3, as DNA: TGTGCCACCAGTGATATGGCCTGGACAGTCTCTGGAAACACCATATATTTT. This chain connects TRBV24-1 to TRBJ1-3; D possibly corresponds to TRBD1 (6 bases). The CDR3 has 17 amino acids. Germline V CDR1 and CDR2: KGHDR, SFDVKD. Trimming stripped 3 bases from V and 0 bases from J, with 14 bases between.

The rearrangement links TRBV6-4 to TRBJ2-3, with 11 nucleotides matching TRBD2. The CDR3 contains 15 residues. Unmatched junction bases numbered 8, after V lost 8 bases and J lost 4 bases. From germline, CDR1 is MRHNA and CDR2 SNTAGT. In nucleotides, the CDR3 is TGTGCCAGCCAAAAACTAGCGGGAGTGGCAGATACGCAGTATTTT. This encodes CASQKLAGVADTQYF.

This chain links TRBV7-9 with TRBJ1-5, with D possibly TRBD1 on 5 matching bases. Germline V gene sequence: CDR1 SEHNR, CDR2 FQNEAQ (reference sequence). The V end was cut by 8 bases, the J end by 7 bases, with 21 bases between. The CDR3 contains 15 residues. CDR3 bases: TGTGCCAGCCCACGACAGCCTCGAAAGGACCAGCCCCAGCATTTT. This sequence encodes CASPRQPRKDQPQHF.

This chain connects TRBV3-1 (or the pseudogene TRBV3-2) to TRBJ2-7; D may be TRBD1 (6 bases). The CDR3 loop spans 14 amino acids. Trimming left V 4 bases short and J 3 bases short, with 13 bases between. Germline CDR1 reads LGHDT; CDR2 reads YNNKEL (reference sequence). DNA for the CDR3: TGTGCCAGCAGCCGCCCAGGGGCATTCTACGAGCAGTACTTC. Translating it yields CASSRPGAFYEQYF.

The J gene is TRBJ2-1, the V gene TRBV7-2, with TRBD1 as a possible D gene (5 bases). V shed 4 bases and J shed 13 bases, with 11 bases lying between them. Germline V lookup: CDR1 SGHTA, CDR2 FQGNSA. This CDR3 contains 11 residues. This CDR3 reads CASSSRVEQFF. Written as DNA, the CDR3 is TGTGCCAGCAGCTCCAGGGTAGAACAGTTCTTC.